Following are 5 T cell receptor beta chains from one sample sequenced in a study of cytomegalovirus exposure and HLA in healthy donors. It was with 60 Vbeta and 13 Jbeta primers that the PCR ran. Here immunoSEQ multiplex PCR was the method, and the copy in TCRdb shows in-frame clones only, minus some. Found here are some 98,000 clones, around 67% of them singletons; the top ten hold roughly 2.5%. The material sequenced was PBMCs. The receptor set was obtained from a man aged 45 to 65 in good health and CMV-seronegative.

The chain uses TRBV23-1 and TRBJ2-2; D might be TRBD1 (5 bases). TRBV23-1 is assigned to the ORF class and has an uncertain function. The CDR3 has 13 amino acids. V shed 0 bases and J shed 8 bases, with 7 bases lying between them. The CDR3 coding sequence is TGCGCCAGCAGTCAATCGGGGCCAGGGGAGCTGTTTTTT. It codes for CASSQSGPGELFF.

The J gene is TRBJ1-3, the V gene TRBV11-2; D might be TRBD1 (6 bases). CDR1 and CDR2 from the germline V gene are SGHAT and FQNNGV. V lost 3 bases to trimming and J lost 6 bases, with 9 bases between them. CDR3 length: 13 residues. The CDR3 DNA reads TGTGCCAGCAGCTTGTACAGGGTAAACACCATATATTTT. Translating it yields CASSLYRVNTIYF.

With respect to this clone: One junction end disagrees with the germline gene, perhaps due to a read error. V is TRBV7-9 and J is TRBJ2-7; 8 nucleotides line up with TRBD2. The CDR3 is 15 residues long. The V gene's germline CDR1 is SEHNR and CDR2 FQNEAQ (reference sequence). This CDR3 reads CSSSWTLAAIYEQYF. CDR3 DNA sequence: TGTTCCAGCAGCTGGACACTAGCGGCTATCTACGAGCAGTACTTC.

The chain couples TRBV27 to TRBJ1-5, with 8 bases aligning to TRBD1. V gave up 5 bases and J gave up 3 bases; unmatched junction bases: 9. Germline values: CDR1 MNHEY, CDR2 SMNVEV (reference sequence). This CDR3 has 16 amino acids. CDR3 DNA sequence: TGTGCCAGCAGTCCGTTCGGACAGGGCCTCAATCAGCCCCAGCATTTT. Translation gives CASSPFGQGLNQPQHF.

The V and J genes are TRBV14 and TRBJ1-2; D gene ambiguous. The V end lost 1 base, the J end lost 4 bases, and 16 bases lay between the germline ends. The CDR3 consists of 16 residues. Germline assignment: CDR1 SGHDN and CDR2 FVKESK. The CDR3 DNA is TGTGCCAGCAGCCAAGGCGCCTGGCAGTCTAGCTATGGCTACACCTTC. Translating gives CASSQGAWQSSYGYTF.